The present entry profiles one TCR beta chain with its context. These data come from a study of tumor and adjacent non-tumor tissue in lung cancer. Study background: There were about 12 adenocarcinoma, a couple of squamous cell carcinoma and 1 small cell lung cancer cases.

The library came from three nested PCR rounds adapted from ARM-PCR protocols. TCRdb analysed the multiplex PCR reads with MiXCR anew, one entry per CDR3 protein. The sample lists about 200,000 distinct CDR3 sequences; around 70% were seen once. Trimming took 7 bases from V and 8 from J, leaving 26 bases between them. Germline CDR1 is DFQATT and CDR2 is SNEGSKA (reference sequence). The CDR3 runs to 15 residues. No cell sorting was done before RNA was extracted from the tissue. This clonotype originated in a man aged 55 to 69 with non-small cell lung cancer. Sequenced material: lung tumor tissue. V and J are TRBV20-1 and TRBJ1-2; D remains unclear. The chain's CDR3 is CSVSLFRVPRHGYTF. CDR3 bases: TGCAGTGTTAGTCTCTTCCGGGTCCCCCGCCACGGCTACACCTTC.